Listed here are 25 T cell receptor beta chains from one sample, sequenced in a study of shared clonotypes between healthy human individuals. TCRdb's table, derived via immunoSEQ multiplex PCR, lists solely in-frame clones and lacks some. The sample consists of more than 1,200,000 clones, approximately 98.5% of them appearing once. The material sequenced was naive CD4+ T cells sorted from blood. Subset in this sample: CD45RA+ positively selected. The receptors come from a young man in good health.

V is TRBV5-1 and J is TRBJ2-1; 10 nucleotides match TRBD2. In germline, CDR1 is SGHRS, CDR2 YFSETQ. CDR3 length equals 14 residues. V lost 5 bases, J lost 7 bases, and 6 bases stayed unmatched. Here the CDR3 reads CASRPSGSSNEQFF. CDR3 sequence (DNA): TGCGCCAGCAGGCCTAGCGGGAGCAGTAATGAGCAGTTCTTC. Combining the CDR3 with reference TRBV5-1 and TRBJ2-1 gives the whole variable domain KAGVTQTPRYLIKTRGQQVTLSCSPISGHRSVSWYQQTPGQGLQFLFEYFSETQRNKGNFPGRFSGRQFSNSRSEMNVSTLELGDSALYLCASRPSGSSNEQFFGPGTRLTVL.

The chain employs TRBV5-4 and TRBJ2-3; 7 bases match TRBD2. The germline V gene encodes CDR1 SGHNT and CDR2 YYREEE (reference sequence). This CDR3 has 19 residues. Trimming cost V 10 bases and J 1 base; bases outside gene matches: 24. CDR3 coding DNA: TGTGCCCCCGACGGGATAGCGGGCCACCCACTTCTGGGCACAGATACGCAGTATTTT. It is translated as CAPDGIAGHPLLGTDTQYF. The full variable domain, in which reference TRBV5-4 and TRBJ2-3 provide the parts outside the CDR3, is ETGVTQSPTHLIKTRGQQVTLRCSSQSGHNTVSWYQQALGQGPQFIFQYYREEENGRGNFPPRFSGLQFPNYSSELNVNALELDDSALYLCAPDGIAGHPLLGTDTQYFGPGTRLTVL.

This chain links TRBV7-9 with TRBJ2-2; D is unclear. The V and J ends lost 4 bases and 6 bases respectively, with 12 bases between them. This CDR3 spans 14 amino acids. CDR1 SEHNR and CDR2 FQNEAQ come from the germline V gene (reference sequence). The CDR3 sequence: CASSSTGLSGELFF. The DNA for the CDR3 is TGTGCCAGCAGCTCCACGGGTCTTTCCGGGGAGCTGTTTTTT.

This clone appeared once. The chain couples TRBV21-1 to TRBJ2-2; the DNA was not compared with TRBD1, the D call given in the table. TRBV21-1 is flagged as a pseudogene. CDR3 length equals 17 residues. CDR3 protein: CASSSGAGGDGTGELFF. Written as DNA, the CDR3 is TGTGCCAGCAGCTCGGGGGCAGGGGGCGACGGCACCGGGGAGCTGTTTTTT.

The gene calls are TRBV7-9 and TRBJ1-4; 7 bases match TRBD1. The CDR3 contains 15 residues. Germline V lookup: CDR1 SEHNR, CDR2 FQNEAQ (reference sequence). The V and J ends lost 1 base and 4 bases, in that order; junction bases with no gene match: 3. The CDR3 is CASSLGQGFNEKLFF. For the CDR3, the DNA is TGTGCCAGCAGCTTAGGACAGGGATTTAATGAAAAACTGTTTTTT.

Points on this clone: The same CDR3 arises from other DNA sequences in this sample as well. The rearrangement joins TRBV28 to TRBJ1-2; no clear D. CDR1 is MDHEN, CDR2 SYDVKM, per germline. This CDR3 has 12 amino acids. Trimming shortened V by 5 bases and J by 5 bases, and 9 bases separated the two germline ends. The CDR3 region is CASSPTGYGYTF. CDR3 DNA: TGTGCCAGCAGTCCCACTGGTTATGGCTACACCTTC.

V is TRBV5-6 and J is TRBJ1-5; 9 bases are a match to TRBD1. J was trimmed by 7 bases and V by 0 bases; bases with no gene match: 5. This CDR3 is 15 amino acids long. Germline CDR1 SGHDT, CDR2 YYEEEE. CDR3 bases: TGTGCCAGCAGCTTGGCCGGGACAGGGAGGCAGCCCCAGCATTTT. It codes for CASSLAGTGRQPQHF. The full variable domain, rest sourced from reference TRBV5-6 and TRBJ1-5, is DAGVTQSPTHLIKTRGQQVTLRCSPKSGHDTVSWYQQALGQGPQFIFQYYEEEERQRGNFPDRFSGHQFPNYSSELNVNALLLGDSALYLCASSLAGTGRQPQHFGDGTRLSIL.

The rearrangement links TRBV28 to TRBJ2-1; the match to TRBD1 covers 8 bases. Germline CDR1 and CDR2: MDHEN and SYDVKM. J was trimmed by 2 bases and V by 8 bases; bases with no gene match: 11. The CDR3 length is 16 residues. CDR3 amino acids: CASSVTGQGPYNEQFF. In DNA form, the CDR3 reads TGTGCCAGCTCCGTTACCGGACAGGGACCCTACAATGAGCAGTTCTTC.

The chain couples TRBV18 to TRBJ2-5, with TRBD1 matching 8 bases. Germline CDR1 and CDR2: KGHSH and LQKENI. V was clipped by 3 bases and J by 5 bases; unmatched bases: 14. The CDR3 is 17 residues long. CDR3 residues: CASSPLDLGQGMETQYF. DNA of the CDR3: TGTGCCAGCTCACCTCTAGATCTCGGACAGGGCATGGAGACCCAGTACTTC.

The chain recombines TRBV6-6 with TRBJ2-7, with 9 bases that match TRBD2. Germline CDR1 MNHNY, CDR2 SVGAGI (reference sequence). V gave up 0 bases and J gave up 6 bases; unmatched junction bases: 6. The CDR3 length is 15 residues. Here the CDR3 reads CASSYSDWREGEQYF. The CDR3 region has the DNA TGTGCCAGCAGTTACTCGGATTGGCGGGAGGGCGAGCAGTACTTC.

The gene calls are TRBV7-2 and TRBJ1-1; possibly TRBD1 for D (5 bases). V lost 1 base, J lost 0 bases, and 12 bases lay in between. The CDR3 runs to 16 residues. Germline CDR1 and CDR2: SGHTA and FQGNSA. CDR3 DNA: TGTGCCAGCAGCTTAGTGGGGGTGAGAATGAACACTGAAGCTTTCTTT. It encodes CASSLVGVRMNTEAFF.

CDR3 loop: CASSATGGALEKLFF. The CDR3 DNA reads as TGTGCCAGCAGTGCGACAGGGGGCGCATTGGAAAAACTGTTTTTT. The genes are TRBV25-1 and TRBJ1-4, with 10 bases matching TRBD1. With V trimmed by 4 bases and J by 8 bases, 7 bases remained unmatched. This CDR3 comprises 15 residues. Germline V gene sequence: CDR1 MGHDK, CDR2 SYGVNS.

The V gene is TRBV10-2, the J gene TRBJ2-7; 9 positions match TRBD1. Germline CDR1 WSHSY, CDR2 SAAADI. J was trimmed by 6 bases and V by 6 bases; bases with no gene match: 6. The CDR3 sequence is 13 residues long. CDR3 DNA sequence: TGCGCCAGCAGGTTCCGGACAGGGGTCGAGCAGTACTTC. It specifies CASRFRTGVEQYF.

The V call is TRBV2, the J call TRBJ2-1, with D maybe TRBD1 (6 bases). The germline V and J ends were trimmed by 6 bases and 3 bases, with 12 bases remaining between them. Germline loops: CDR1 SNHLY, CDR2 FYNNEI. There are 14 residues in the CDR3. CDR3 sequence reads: CASSSRGNYNEQFF. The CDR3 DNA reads TGTGCCAGCAGCTCCAGGGGTAACTACAATGAGCAGTTCTTC.

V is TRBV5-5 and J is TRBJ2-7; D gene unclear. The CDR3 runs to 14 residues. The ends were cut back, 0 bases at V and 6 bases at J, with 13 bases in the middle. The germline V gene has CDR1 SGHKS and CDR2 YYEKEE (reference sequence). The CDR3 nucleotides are TGTGCCAGCAGCTTGGATATGGCGGCCCCCGAGCAGTACTTC. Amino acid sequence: CASSLDMAAPEQYF.

CDR3 region: CASSMGLAGGLTQYF. CDR3 nucleotides: TGTGCCAGTAGTATGGGACTAGCGGGAGGGTTGACCCAGTACTTC. The chain links TRBV19 to TRBJ2-5; TRBD2 matches at 16 bases. The CDR3 has 15 amino acids. Germline V lookup: CDR1 LNHDA, CDR2 SQIVND (reference sequence). J gave up 7 bases and V 3 bases, and 2 bases lay outside the gene matches.

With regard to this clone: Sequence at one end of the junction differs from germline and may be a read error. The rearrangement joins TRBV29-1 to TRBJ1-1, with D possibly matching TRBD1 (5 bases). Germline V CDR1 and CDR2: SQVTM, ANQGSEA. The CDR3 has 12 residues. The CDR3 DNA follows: TGCGGCGTCGGGGGGTTATACACTGAAGCTTTCTTT. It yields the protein CGVGGLYTEAFF.

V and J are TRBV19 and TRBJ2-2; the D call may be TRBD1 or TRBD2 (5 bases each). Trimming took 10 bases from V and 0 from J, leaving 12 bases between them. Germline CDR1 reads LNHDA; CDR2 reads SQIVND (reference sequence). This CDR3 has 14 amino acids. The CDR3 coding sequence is TGTGCCATACCGGGACGGGCGAACACCGGGGAGCTGTTTTTT. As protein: CAIPGRANTGELFF.

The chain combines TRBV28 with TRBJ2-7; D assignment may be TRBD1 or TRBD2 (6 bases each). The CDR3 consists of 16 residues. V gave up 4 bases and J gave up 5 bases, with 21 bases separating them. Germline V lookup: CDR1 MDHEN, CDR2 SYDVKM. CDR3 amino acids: CASSSYNRAPSDEQYF. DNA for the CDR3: TGTGCCAGCAGTTCTTACAACAGGGCGCCTAGCGACGAGCAGTACTTC.

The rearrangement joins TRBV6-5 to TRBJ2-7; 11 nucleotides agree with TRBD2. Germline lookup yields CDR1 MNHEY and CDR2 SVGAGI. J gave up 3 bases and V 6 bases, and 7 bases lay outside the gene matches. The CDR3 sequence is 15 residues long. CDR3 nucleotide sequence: TGTGCCAGCAGACGCCGGGGACTAGCGGACTACGAGCAGTACTTC. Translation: CASRRRGLADYEQYF.

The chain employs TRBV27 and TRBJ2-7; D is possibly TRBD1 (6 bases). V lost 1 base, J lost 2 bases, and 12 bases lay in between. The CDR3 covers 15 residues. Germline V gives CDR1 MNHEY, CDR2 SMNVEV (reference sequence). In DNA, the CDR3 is TGTGCCAGCAGTTTATTTGGGGGCCCAACCTACGAGCAGTACTTC. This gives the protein CASSLFGGPTYEQYF.

This CDR3 reads CASSPRDRASSGANVLTF. The CDR3 DNA reads as TGTGCCAGCTCACCGAGGGACAGGGCAAGCTCTGGGGCCAACGTCCTGACTTTC. The V call is TRBV18, the J call TRBJ2-6, with 9 positions matching TRBD1. CDR1 is KGHSH, CDR2 LQKENI, per germline. Trimming cost V 3 bases and J 0 bases; bases outside gene matches: 6. This CDR3 spans 18 amino acids.

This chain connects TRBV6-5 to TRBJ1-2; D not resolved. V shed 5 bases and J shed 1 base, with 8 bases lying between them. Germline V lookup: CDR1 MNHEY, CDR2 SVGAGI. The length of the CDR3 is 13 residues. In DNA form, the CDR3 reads TGTGCCAGCAGTCTCCAAGTTAACTATGGCTACACCTTC. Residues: CASSLQVNYGYTF.

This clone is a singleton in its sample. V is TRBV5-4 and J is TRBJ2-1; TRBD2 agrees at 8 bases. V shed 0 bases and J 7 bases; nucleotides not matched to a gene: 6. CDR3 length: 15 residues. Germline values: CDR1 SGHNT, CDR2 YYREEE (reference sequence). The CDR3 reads CASSLEAGVRNEQFF. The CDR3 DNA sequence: TGTGCCAGCAGCTTGGAAGCGGGAGTAAGAAATGAGCAGTTCTTC.

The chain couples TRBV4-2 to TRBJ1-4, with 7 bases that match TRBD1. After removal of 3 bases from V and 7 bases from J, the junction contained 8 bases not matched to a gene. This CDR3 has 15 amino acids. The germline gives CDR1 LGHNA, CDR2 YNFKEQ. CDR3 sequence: CASSQDPTGSEKLFF. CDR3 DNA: TGTGCCAGCAGCCAGGACCCGACAGGGAGTGAAAAACTGTTTTTT.